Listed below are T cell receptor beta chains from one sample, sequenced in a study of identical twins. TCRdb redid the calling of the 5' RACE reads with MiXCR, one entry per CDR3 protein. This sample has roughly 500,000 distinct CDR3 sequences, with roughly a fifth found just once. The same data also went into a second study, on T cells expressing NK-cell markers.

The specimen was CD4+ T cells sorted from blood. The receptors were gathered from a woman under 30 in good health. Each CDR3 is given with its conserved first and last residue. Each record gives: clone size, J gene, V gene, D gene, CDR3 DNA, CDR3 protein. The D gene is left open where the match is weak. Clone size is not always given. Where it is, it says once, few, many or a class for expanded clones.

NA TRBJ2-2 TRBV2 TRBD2 TGTGCCAGCAGTCGTAGCGGGGGGGCCAACACCGGGGAGCTGTTTTTT CASSRSGGANTGELFF
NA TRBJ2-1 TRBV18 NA TGTGCCAGCTCACCTTACGGGGGAGTTTACAATGAGCAGTTCTTC CASSPYGGVYNEQFF
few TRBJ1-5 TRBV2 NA TGTGCCAGCAGTGGGGACCATCAGCCCCAGCATTTT CASSGDHQPQHF
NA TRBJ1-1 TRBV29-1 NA TGCAGCGCCGAGGGCTCATACGTGGGCACTGAAGCTTTCTTT CSAEGSYVGTEAFF
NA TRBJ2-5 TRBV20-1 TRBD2 TGCAGTGCTAGAGTCACACCCGTCGGACTAGCGGGGGCGACCCAGTACTTC CSARVTPVGLAGATQYF
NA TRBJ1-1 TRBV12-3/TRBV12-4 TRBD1 TGTGCCAGCAGTCCCCGGACAGGGAGCACTGAAGCTTTCTTT CASSPRTGSTEAFF
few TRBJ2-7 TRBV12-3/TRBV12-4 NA TGTGCCAGCAGTTTCCACTTCTACGAGCAGTACTTC CASSFHFYEQYF
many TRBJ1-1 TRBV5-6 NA TGTGCCAGCAGCTTAGGGGCAGGGGACACTGAAGCTTTCTTT CASSLGAGDTEAFF
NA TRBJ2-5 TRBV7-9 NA TGTGCCAGTGGACAGTATCCTAAAGAGACCCAGTACTTC CASGQYPKETQYF
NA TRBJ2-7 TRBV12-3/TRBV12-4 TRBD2 TGTGCCAGCAGTAAACTAGCGGGGGGTGCCTACGAGCAGTACTTC CASSKLAGGAYEQYF
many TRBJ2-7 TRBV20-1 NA TGCAGTGCTAGAGATCTCTATGGCGGCGAAACCTACGAGCAGTACTTC CSARDLYGGETYEQYF
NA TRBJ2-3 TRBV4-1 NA TGCGCCAGCAGCCAAGATCACGGGACAGATACGCAGTATTTT CASSQDHGTDTQYF
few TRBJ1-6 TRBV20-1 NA TGCAGTGCTAGGCCGGGTGGTAGTTCACCCCTCCACTTT CSARPGGSSPLHF
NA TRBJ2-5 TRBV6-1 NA TGTGCCAGCAGCAACGGGGGGCTCCTTCAAGAGACCCAGTACTTC CASSNGGLLQETQYF
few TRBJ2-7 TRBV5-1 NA TGCGCCAGCAGCTTGGCGCCCGGGGCCTCCTACGAGCAGTACTTC CASSLAPGASYEQYF